The rows below give T cell receptor beta chains drawn from one sample of a study of shared clonotypes between healthy human individuals. The assay was immunoSEQ multiplex PCR, and TCRdb's table has in-frame clones only and misses some. In the table there are about 2.1 million clones, around 93% of which are singletons. Sequencing was carried out using naive CD8+ T cells from PBMCs. The receptors were sampled from a man aged 18 to 30 in good health. Some clones in this sample may be carry-over from other donors' samples. Both conserved end residues are part of each CDR3. A D gene is named only where the DNA matches it firmly. Some rows mark clone size as missing; the rest say once, few, many or name a class of expanded clone.

size | J | V | D | CDR3 | DNA
- | TRBJ2-3 | TRBV7-9 | TRBD2 | CASSPGLAGADTQYF | TGTGCCAGCAGCCCCGGACTAGCGGGTGCCGATACGCAGTATTTT
- | TRBJ2-3 | TRBV27 | TRBD2 | CASSLYAGATDTQYF | TGTGCCAGCAGTTTATATGCGGGAGCAACAGATACGCAGTATTTT
- | TRBJ2-3 | TRBV9 | - | CASSVGRGLTSTDTQYF | TGTGCCAGCAGCGTAGGCAGGGGACTAACTAGCACAGATACGCAGTATTTT
once | TRBJ2-2 | TRBV9 | TRBD1 | CASSSNPGQGITGELFF | TGTGCCAGCAGCTCAAACCCGGGACAGGGGATCACCGGGGAGCTGTTTTTT
- | TRBJ2-7 | TRBV5-1 | - | CASSQGHLTYEQYF | TGCGCCAGCAGCCAGGGACACCTTACCTACGAGCAGTACTTC
once | TRBJ2-1 | TRBV7-9 | - | CASNYPSNEQFF | TGTGCCAGCAACTATCCCTCCAATGAGCAGTTCTTC
- | TRBJ2-7 | TRBV7-9 | TRBD2 | CASSQPGLAWEQYF | TGTGCCAGCAGCCAACCGGGACTAGCGTGGGAGCAGTACTTC
- | TRBJ1-2 | TRBV6-1 | TRBD1 | CASSEAGTGAGYTF | TGTGCCAGCAGTGAAGCAGGGACAGGGGCTGGCTACACCTTC
- | TRBJ1-2 | TRBV28 | TRBD1 | CASNVDRGHGYTF | TGTGCCAGCAATGTTGACAGGGGGCATGGCTACACCTTC
- | TRBJ2-1 | TRBV5-6 | TRBD2 | CASSQLAGEGNEQFF | TGTGCCAGCAGCCAGCTAGCGGGAGAGGGCAATGAGCAGTTCTTC
- | TRBJ2-7 | TRBV9 | - | CASSVGQGKRAYEQYF | TGTGCCAGCAGCGTAGGACAAGGCAAAAGGGCCTACGAGCAGTACTTC
- | TRBJ1-3 | TRBV29-1 | - | CSVERWVDNTIYF | TGCAGCGTTGAAAGGTGGGTAGACAACACCATATATTTT
- | TRBJ1-3 | TRBV6-4 | - | CASRGYQRQVSGNTIYF | TGTGCCAGCAGGGGGTACCAAAGACAGGTCTCTGGAAACACCATATATTTT
- | TRBJ2-3 | TRBV7-9 | TRBD2 | CASSMRLAGVGNPRDTQYF | TGTGCCAGCAGCATGAGACTAGCGGGAGTGGGGAACCCCAGAGATACGCAGTATTTT
- | TRBJ2-5 | TRBV4-3 | - | CASSQDYRASQETQYF | TGCGCCAGCAGCCAAGATTACCGGGCCAGCCAAGAGACCCAGTACTTC
few | TRBJ1-1 | TRBV19 | - | CASWDTTEAFF | TGTGCCAGCTGGGACACCACTGAAGCTTTCTTT
- | TRBJ2-7 | TRBV25-1 | - | CASSTTYEQYF | TGTGCCAGCAGTACCACCTACGAGCAGTACTTC
- | TRBJ1-1 | TRBV19 | - | CASSMWTSSEGLNTEAFF | TGTGCCAGTAGTATGTGGACCTCTAGCGAGGGGTTGAACACTGAAGCTTTCTTT
- | TRBJ2-6 | TRBV7-9 | - | CASSLGKGNAGANVLTF | TGTGCCAGCAGCTTAGGAAAGGGTAACGCTGGGGCCAACGTCCTGACTTTC
- | TRBJ2-7 | TRBV28 | - | CASSSARESRSYEQYF | TGTGCCAGCAGTTCCGCCCGGGAGTCCCGATCCTACGAGCAGTACTTC
once | TRBJ2-7 | TRBV4-3 | TRBD2 | CASSFRLAREQYF | TGCGCCAGCAGCTTCAGACTAGCGCGCGAGCAGTACTTC
- | TRBJ1-5 | TRBV9 | TRBD1 | CASTPTGDSNQPQHF | TGTGCCTCAACTCCCACAGGGGATAGCAATCAGCCCCAGCATTTT
- | TRBJ1-3 | TRBV9 | - | CASSFEENTIYF | TGTGCCAGCAGCTTTGAGGAAAACACCATATATTTT
- | TRBJ1-3 | TRBV29-1 | - | CSVEERGLGNTIYF | TGCAGCGTTGAAGAACGCGGGTTGGGAAACACCATATATTTT
- | TRBJ2-1 | TRBV28 | - | CASSQIEQFF | TGTGCCAGCAGTCAGATTGAGCAGTTCTTC
- | TRBJ2-7 | TRBV27 | - | CASSLSRLPSSYEQYF | TGTGCCAGCAGTTTATCCCGTCTCCCCAGCTCCTACGAGCAGTACTTC
- | TRBJ2-1 | TRBV10-2 | - | CASTTGTSKDYNEQFF | TGCGCCAGCACCACCGGGACCTCGAAGGATTACAATGAGCAGTTCTTC
- | TRBJ1-3 | TRBV7-2 | - | CASSLGERGGNTIYF | TGTGCCAGCAGCTTAGGCGAAAGGGGTGGAAACACCATATATTTT
- | TRBJ2-1 | TRBV13 | - | CASSSLSGEFYNEQFF | TGTGCCAGCAGCTCCCTATCGGGGGAGTTCTACAATGAGCAGTTCTTC
- | TRBJ1-5 | TRBV4-3 | TRBD1 | CASSQGDRANQPQHF | TGCGCCAGCAGCCAAGGAGACAGGGCCAATCAGCCCCAGCATTTT
- | TRBJ2-7 | TRBV10-1 | - | CASSMGVREQYF | TGCGCCAGCAGTATGGGGGTACGCGAGCAGTACTTC
- | TRBJ2-1 | TRBV28 | TRBD1 | CASSRQGGRAEQFF | TGTGCCAGCAGTCGACAGGGGGGTCGGGCTGAGCAGTTCTTC
- | TRBJ2-6 | TRBV27 | - | CASSSLPVLTF | TGTGCCAGCAGTTCCCTTCCCGTCCTGACTTTC
- | TRBJ1-2 | TRBV28 | - | CASSLSAGSYYGYTF | TGTGCCAGCAGTTTATCAGCAGGGAGCTACTATGGCTACACCTTC
- | TRBJ2-7 | TRBV5-1 | - | CASSLAGEDPAFSYEQYF | TGCGCCAGCAGCTTGGCCGGGGAGGACCCGGCGTTCTCCTACGAGCAGTACTTC
- | TRBJ2-7 | TRBV29-1 | TRBD1 | CSVEDDRASYEQYF | TGCAGCGTTGAAGATGACAGGGCTTCCTACGAGCAGTACTTC
few | TRBJ1-2 | TRBV9 | - | CASSVGYGYTF | TGTGCCAGCAGCGTAGGCTATGGCTACACCTTC
- | TRBJ1-2 | TRBV27 | - | CASSWSGSYGYTF | TGTGCCAGCAGTTGGTCGGGGTCCTATGGCTACACCTTC
- | TRBJ2-4 | TRBV19 | - | CASRVPGTLAKNIQYF | TGTGCCAGTAGAGTCCCGGGAACGCTAGCCAAAAACATTCAGTACTTC
- | TRBJ1-2 | TRBV4-2 | - | CASSQVEGSNGYTF | TGTGCCAGCAGCCAAGTAGAGGGTTCAAATGGCTACACCTTC
- | TRBJ2-1 | TRBV27 | - | CASSLWSSRAPYNEQFF | TGTGCCAGCAGTTTATGGTCGAGTCGAGCGCCCTACAATGAGCAGTTCTTC
- | TRBJ1-4 | TRBV28 | - | CASSLSPQGRRTNEKLFF | TGTGCCAGCAGTTTATCTCCGCAGGGACGGAGGACTAATGAAAAACTGTTTTTT
once | TRBJ1-1 | TRBV28 | - | CASTLLIRLNTEAFF | TGTGCCAGCACTCTCCTCATCCGCCTGAACACTGAAGCTTTCTTT
- | TRBJ2-1 | TRBV28 | TRBD1 | CASSPGTGQSNEQFF | TGTGCCAGCAGCCCCGGGACAGGGCAGAGCAATGAGCAGTTCTTC
- | TRBJ1-4 | TRBV13 | - | CASSSSPGAGEKLFF | TGTGCCAGCAGCTCCTCCCCCGGAGCGGGCGAAAAACTGTTTTTT
- | TRBJ1-5 | TRBV15 | - | CATSRDVSPEMGQPQHF | TGTGCCACCAGCAGAGATGTGTCTCCCGAGATGGGGCAGCCCCAGCATTTT
- | TRBJ2-1 | TRBV7-6 | - | CASRNSPENEQFF | TGTGCCAGCAGGAATTCGCCAGAGAATGAGCAGTTCTTC
- | TRBJ2-1 | TRBV28 | TRBD2 | CASSRSLAGYFNEQFF | TGTGCCAGCAGTCGTTCACTAGCGGGCTACTTCAATGAGCAGTTCTTC
- | TRBJ1-5 | TRBV23-1 | - | CASSQGQPQHF | TGCGCCAGCAGTCAGGGTCAGCCCCAGCATTTT